These T cell receptor beta chains were read from a single sample in a study of T cell changes during pregnancy in multiple sclerosis. Sequencing was performed with immunoSEQ multiplex PCR; in TCRdb, only in-frame clones are kept and a portion is missing. Of around 36,000 clones in the sample, just over 90% were seen once. This material consisted of peripheral blood, taken before pregnancy. The receptor set was obtained from a female donor with multiple sclerosis, enrolled in a pregnancy study. Both conserved end residues are part of each CDR3. A D gene is named only where the DNA matches it firmly. Size is omitted from some rows. Given values are once, few, many or a class for expanded clones.

D gene	clone size	V gene	J gene	CDR3 protein	CDR3 DNA
NA	NA	TRBV7-2	TRBJ2-1	CASSFGPGGLFF	TGTGCCAGCAGCTTTGGACCCGGGGGTCTGTTCTTC
NA	NA	TRBV28	TRBJ2-5	CASSSRETQYF	TGTGCCAGCAGTTCCCGGGAGACCCAGTACTTC
NA	NA	TRBV7-9	TRBJ2-7	CASSPGIHSYEQYF	TGTGCCAGCAGCCCCGGGATCCACTCCTACGAGCAGTACTTC
NA	once	TRBV4-3	TRBJ1-5	CASSQDGAGRQPQHF	TGCGCCAGCAGCCAAGATGGGGCAGGTCGTCAGCCCCAGCATTTT
NA	NA	TRBV5-1	TRBJ2-1	CASSLGLEAVEQFF	TGCGCCAGCAGCTTGGGACTAGAAGCGGTTGAGCAGTTCTTC
TRBD2	NA	TRBV11-2	TRBJ2-7	CASSLGAGASYEQYF	TGTGCCAGCAGCTTAGGTGCGGGAGCCTCCTACGAGCAGTACTTC
NA	NA	TRBV27	TRBJ1-2	CASSVGRAGGDRYTF	TGTGCCAGCAGCGTCGGACGGGCAGGAGGGGATAGGTACACCTTC
NA	NA	TRBV27	TRBJ2-1	CASSLGQYNEQFF	TGTGCCAGCAGTTTAGGGCAGTACAATGAGCAGTTCTTC
NA	NA	TRBV1	TRBJ2-5	CTSSRGGRRAPQETQYF	TGCACCAGCAGCCGTGGCGGGAGGCGAGCTCCCCAAGAGACCCAGTACTTC
TRBD1	NA	TRBV29-1	TRBJ2-1	CSARTGNEQFF	TGCAGCGCCAGGACAGGGAATGAGCAGTTCTTC
NA	NA	TRBV6-4	TRBJ2-6	CASSDSTSSGANVLTF	TGTGCCAGCAGTGACTCGACAAGCTCTGGGGCCAACGTCCTGACTTTC
TRBD1	NA	TRBV15	TRBJ2-7	CATRDPGQGHYEQYF	TGTGCCACCAGGGATCCGGGACAGGGCCATTACGAGCAGTACTTC
TRBD2	NA	TRBV5-5	TRBJ2-1	CASSGLAGNSYNEQFF	TGTGCCAGCAGCGGCTTAGCGGGGAACTCCTACAATGAGCAGTTCTTC
NA	NA	TRBV9	TRBJ2-3	CASSRAERDTQYF	TGTGCCAGCAGTCGTGCGGAGAGGGATACGCAGTATTTT
NA	once	TRBV5-1	TRBJ2-7	CASSLERVLLSYEQYF	TGCGCCAGCAGCTTGGAACGGGTCCTCCTATCCTACGAGCAGTACTTC
TRBD2	NA	TRBV19	TRBJ2-1	CASGEGSYNEQFF	TGTGCCAGTGGGGAGGGTAGCTACAATGAGCAGTTCTTC
NA	NA	TRBV6-5	TRBJ1-5	CASSYVRDKNQPQHF	TGTGCCAGCAGTTACGTTCGGGACAAAAATCAGCCCCAGCATTTT
NA	NA	TRBV6-4	TRBJ2-1	CASGRTGEDEQFF	TGTGCCAGCGGGAGAACGGGAGAGGATGAGCAGTTCTTC
NA	NA	TRBV6-1	TRBJ2-1	CASTPSLPGTNEQFF	TGTGCCAGCACTCCGTCACTCCCTGGGACAAATGAGCAGTTCTTC
TRBD2	NA	TRBV4-1	TRBJ2-7	CASSQAGLAIYEQYF	TGCGCCAGCAGCCAGGCGGGACTAGCAATCTACGAGCAGTACTTC
TRBD1	NA	TRBV12-5	TRBJ2-7	CASAIDRGYEQYF	TGTGCTAGTGCCATCGACAGGGGCTACGAGCAGTACTTC
TRBD1	NA	TRBV4-1	TRBJ1-2	CASSQGTGGGYGYTF	TGCGCCAGCAGCCAAGGGACAGGGGGGGGATATGGCTACACCTTC
TRBD1	NA	TRBV5-1	TRBJ2-1	CASSLGGQGEYNEQFF	TGCGCCAGCAGCTTGGGGGGACAGGGCGAGTACAATGAGCAGTTCTTC
NA	NA	TRBV18	TRBJ1-6	CASSPGQSSYNSPLHF	TGTGCCAGCTCACCTGGACAAAGCTCCTATAATTCACCCCTCCACTTT
NA	once	TRBV28	TRBJ1-5	CASTNLDRLYQPQHF	TGTGCCAGCACCAACTTGGACAGATTGTATCAGCCCCAGCATTTT
NA	NA	TRBV4-1	TRBJ1-5	CASSQDSDGGGFKTQHF	TGCGCCAGCAGCCAAGATTCTGATGGCGGTGGGTTCAAGACCCAGCATTTT
NA	NA	TRBV6-1	TRBJ2-7	CASSEAWGRDYEQYF	TGTGCCAGCAGTGAAGCCTGGGGCCGGGACTACGAGCAGTACTTC
NA	NA	TRBV11-2	TRBJ2-7	CASSSGTGPYEQYF	TGTGCCAGCAGCTCCGGGACTGGTCCCTACGAGCAGTACTTC
NA	NA	TRBV7-3	TRBJ1-1	CASSFGPKRNTEAFF	TGTGCCAGCAGCTTTGGGCCTAAAAGGAACACTGAAGCTTTCTTT
NA	NA	TRBV5-6	TRBJ2-5	CASSHRDKKKETQYF	TGTGCCAGCAGCCACCGGGACAAAAAAAAAGAGACCCAGTACTTC
TRBD1	few	TRBV6-1	TRBJ2-3	CASSEGTGHTDTQYF	TGTGCCAGCAGTGAAGGGACAGGGCACACAGATACGCAGTATTTT
NA	NA	TRBV11-2	TRBJ2-3	CASSLGVGGKSTDTQYF	TGTGCCAGCAGCTTAGGAGTCGGAGGGAAGAGCACAGATACGCAGTATTTT
TRBD1	NA	TRBV6-5	TRBJ1-1	CASSWDRGTEAFF	TGTGCCAGCAGTTGGGACAGGGGCACTGAAGCTTTCTTT
TRBD1	NA	TRBV6-1	TRBJ2-7	CASRNDRDEQYF	TGTGCCAGCAGAAACGACAGGGACGAGCAGTACTTC
TRBD1	NA	TRBV5-4	TRBJ2-7	CASRLGWTGNEQYF	TGTGCCAGCAGATTAGGGTGGACAGGGAACGAGCAGTACTTC
TRBD2	NA	TRBV5-1	TRBJ2-5	CASSLSGRALSETQYF	TGCGCCAGCAGCTTAAGCGGGAGGGCCCTCTCGGAGACCCAGTACTTC
TRBD2	NA	TRBV4-1	TRBJ2-7	CASSLRGGLSFYEQYF	TGCGCCAGCAGCCTGCGGGGGGGACTATCCTTTTACGAGCAGTACTTC
TRBD2	NA	TRBV28	TRBJ2-5	CASSLGLAGGETQYF	TGTGCCAGCAGTTTGGGACTAGCGGGAGGTGAGACCCAGTACTTC
TRBD1	NA	TRBV6-1	TRBJ1-1	CASSPGQGVTEAFF	TGTGCCAGCAGTCCCGGACAGGGTGTCACTGAAGCTTTCTTT
TRBD1	NA	TRBV25-1	TRBJ1-2	CASSESGTGGLYYGYTF	TGTGCCAGCAGTGAGTCTGGGACAGGGGGCCTCTACTATGGCTACACCTTC
NA	NA	TRBV30	TRBJ1-2	CAGDGGYYGYTF	TGTGCCGGGGACGGGGGATACTATGGCTACACCTTC